This T cell receptor (beta chain) was observed in a study of Graves' ophthalmopathy and Graves' hyperthyroidism. Study summary: Calling hyperthyroidism stable required that no ophthalmopathy show up within 18 months of follow-up.

This clonotype was seen repeatedly, ten times or more. Amplification from RNA transcripts yielded the TCR beta CDR3 regions. First-round RT-PCR relied on HTBI primers, and a second-round multiplex PCR came next. TCRdb fed the multiplex PCR reads into MiXCR, producing one record per CDR3 protein. The data hold roughly 1.1 million distinct CDR3 sequences, with 35% to 45% observed a single time. J gave up 4 bases and V 2 bases, and 4 bases lay outside the gene matches. CDR1 and CDR2 from the germline V gene are DFQATT and SNEGSKA (reference sequence). This CDR3 comprises 13 residues. New diagnoses, under 2 months' duration, and ages 18 to 65 characterized the hyperthyroidism patients. As diagnostic evidence, clinical symptoms, serum thyroxine, TRAb, thyroid ultrasound and orbital computed tomography were relied upon.

The receptor's source is an adult man with Graves' hyperthyroidism. The sequenced material came from peripheral blood or thyroid tissue (not recorded which). The chain recombines TRBV20-1 with TRBJ1-2, with 7 bases lining up with TRBD1. CDR3 DNA: TGCAGTGCTAGACGACCAGGGGGCTATGGCTACACCTTC. Amino acids: CSARRPGGYGYTF.